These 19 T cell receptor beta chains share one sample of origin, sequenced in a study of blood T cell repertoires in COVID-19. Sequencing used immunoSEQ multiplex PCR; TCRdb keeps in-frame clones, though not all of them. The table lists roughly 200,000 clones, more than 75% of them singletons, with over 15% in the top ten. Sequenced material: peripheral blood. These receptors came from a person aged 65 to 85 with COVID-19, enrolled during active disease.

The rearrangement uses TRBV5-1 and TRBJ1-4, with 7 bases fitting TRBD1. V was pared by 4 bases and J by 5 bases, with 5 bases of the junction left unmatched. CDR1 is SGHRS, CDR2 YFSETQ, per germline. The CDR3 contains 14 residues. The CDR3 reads CASSTQGPNEKLFF. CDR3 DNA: TGCGCCAGCAGCACACAGGGGCCGAATGAAAAACTGTTTTTT. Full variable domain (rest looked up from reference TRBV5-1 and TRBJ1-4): KAGVTQTPRYLIKTRGQQVTLSCSPISGHRSVSWYQQTPGQGLQFLFEYFSETQRNKGNFPGRFSGRQFSNSRSEMNVSTLELGDSALYLCASSTQGPNEKLFFGSGTQLSVL.

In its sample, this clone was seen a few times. The CDR3 loop is CASTNRGADVFF. The CDR3 coding sequence is TGTGCCAGCACCAACAGGGGCGCGGATGTGTTTTTT. V is TRBV6-5 and J is TRBJ1-4, with 7 bases lining up with TRBD1. The CDR3 spans 12 residues. The V and J ends lost 7 bases and 15 bases, in that order; junction bases with no gene match: 11. CDR1 and CDR2 from the germline V gene are MNHEY and SVGAGI.

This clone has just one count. The CDR3 protein is CASGARGNYGYTF. The DNA for the CDR3 is TGTGCCAGTGGCGCTCGGGGTAACTATGGCTACACCTTC. The chain links TRBV19 to TRBJ1-2; D is unclear. Trimming left V 8 bases short and J 1 base short, with 11 bases between. CDR1 and CDR2 (germline): LNHDA, SQIVND (reference sequence). The CDR3 is made up of 13 amino acids.

The CDR3 loop reads CASTFSGGRNEQFF. CDR3 coding DNA: TGTGCCAGCACCTTTAGCGGGGGTCGGAATGAGCAGTTCTTC. The J gene is TRBJ2-1, the V gene TRBV6-5; 9 bases align to TRBD2. The CDR3 is 14 amino acids. V trimming: 7 bases; J trimming: 7 bases; junction bases outside the gene matches: 8. Germline V gene sequence: CDR1 MNHEY, CDR2 SVGAGI.

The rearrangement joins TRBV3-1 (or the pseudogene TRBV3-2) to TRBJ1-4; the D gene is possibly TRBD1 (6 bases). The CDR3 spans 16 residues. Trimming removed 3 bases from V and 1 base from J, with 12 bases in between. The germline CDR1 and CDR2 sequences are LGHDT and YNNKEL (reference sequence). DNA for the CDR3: TGTGCCAGCAGCCACCGGGACACAAAAACTAATGAAAAACTGTTTTTT. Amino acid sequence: CASSHRDTKTNEKLFF.

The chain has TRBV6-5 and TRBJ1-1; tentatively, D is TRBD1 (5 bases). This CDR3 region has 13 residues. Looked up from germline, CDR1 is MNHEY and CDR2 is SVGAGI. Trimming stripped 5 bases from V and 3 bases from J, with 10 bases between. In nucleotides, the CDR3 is TGTGCCAGCAGTCCTGACAGTTACACTGAAGCTTTCTTT. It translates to CASSPDSYTEAFF.

The CDR3 loop is CASSQVFGGQSGYTF. The CDR3 nucleotides read TGCGCCAGCAGCCAAGTCTTTGGGGGACAGAGTGGCTACACCTTC. The gene calls are TRBV4-1 and TRBJ1-2; 7 bases match TRBD1. In germline, CDR1 is MGHRA, CDR2 YSYEKL. This CDR3 is built from 15 residues. J gave up 7 bases and V 1 base, and 9 bases lay outside the gene matches.

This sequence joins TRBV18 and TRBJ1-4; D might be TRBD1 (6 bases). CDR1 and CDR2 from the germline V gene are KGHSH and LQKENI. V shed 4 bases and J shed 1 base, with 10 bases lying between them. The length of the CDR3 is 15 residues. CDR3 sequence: CASSRQVQTNEKLFF. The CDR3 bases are TGTGCCAGCTCACGACAGGTCCAAACTAATGAAAAACTGTTTTTT.

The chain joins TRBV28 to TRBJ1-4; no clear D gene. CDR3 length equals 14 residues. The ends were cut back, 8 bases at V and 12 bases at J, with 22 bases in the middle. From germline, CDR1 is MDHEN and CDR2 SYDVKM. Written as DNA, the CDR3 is TGTGCCAGCTCTGGTCGGAGGGAGGCACCCCAACTGTTTTTT. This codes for CASSGRREAPQLFF.

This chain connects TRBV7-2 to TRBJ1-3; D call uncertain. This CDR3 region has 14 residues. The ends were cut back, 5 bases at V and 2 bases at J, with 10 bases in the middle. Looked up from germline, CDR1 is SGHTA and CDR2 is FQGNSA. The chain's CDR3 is CASSPLGPGNTIYF. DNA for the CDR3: TGTGCCAGCAGCCCCCTTGGCCCTGGAAACACCATATATTTT.

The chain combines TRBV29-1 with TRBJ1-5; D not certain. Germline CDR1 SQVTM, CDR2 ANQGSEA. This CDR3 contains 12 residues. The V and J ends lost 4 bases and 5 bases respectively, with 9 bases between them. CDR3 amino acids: CSVAQIDQPQHF. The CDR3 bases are TGCAGCGTTGCTCAGATTGATCAGCCCCAGCATTTT.

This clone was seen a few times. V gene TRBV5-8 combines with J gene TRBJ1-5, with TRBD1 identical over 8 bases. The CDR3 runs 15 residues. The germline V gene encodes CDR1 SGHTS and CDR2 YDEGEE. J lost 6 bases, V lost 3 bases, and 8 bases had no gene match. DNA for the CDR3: TGTGCCAGCAGCTCCGGACAGGGTTTTGGTCAGCCCCAGCATTTT. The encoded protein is CASSSGQGFGQPQHF.

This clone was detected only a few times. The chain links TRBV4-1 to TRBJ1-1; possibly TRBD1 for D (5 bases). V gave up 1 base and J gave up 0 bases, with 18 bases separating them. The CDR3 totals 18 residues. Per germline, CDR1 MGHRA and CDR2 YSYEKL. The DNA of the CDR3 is TGCGCCAGCAGCCAAGGTCGGAGGGGAACGATCATGAACACTGAAGCTTTCTTT. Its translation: CASSQGRRGTIMNTEAFF.

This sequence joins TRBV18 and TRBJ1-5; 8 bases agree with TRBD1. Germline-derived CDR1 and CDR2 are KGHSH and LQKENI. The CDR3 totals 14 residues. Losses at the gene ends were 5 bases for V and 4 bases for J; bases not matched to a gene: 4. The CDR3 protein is CASSWDRRNQPQHF. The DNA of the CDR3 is TGTGCCAGCTCATGGGACAGGAGAAATCAGCCCCAGCATTTT.

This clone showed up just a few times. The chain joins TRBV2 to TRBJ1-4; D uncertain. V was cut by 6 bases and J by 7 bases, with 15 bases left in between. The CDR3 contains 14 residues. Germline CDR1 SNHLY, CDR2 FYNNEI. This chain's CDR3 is CASRTQREREKLFF. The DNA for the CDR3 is TGTGCCAGCAGGACTCAGAGGGAACGTGAAAAACTGTTTTTT.

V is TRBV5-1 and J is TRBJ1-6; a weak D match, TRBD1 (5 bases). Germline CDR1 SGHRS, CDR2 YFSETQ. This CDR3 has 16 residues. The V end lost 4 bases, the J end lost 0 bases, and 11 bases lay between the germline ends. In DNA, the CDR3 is TGCGCCAGCAGCCTCGACAGAAGCTCCTATAATTCACCCCTCCACTTT. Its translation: CASSLDRSSYNSPLHF. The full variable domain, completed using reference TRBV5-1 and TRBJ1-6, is KAGVTQTPRYLIKTRGQQVTLSCSPISGHRSVSWYQQTPGQGLQFLFEYFSETQRNKGNFPGRFSGRQFSNSRSEMNVSTLELGDSALYLCASSLDRSSYNSPLHFGNGTRLTVT.

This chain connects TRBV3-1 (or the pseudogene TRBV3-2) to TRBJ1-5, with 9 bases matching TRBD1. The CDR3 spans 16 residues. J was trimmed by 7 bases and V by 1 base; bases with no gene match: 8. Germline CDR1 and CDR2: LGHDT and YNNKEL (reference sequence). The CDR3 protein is CASSQGTGGQGQPQHF. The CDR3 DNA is TGTGCCAGCAGCCAAGGAACAGGGGGCCAGGGGCAGCCCCAGCATTTT.

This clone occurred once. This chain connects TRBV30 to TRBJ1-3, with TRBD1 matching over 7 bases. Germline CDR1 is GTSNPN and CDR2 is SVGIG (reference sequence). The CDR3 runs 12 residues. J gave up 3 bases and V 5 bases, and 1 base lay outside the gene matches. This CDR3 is CAWRQGGNTIYF. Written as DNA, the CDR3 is TGTGCCTGGCGACAGGGTGGAAACACCATATATTTT.

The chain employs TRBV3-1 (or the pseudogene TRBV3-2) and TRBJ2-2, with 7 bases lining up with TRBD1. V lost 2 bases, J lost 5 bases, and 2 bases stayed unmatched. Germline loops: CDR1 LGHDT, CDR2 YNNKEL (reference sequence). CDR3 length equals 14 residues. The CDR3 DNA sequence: TGTGCCAGCAGCCAATTGGACAGGACCGGGGAGCTGTTTTTT. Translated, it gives CASSQLDRTGELFF.